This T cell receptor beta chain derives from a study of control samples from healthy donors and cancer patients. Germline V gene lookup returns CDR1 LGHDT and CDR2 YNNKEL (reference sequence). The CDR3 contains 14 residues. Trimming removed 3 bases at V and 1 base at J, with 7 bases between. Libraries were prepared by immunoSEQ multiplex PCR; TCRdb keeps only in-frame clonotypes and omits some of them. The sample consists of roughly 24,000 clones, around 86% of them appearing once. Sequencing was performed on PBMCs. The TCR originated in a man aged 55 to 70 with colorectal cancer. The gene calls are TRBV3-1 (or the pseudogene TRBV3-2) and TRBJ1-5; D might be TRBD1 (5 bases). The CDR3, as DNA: TGTGCCAGCAGCCAGGGGGGGAGCAATCAGCCCCAGCATTTT. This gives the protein CASSQGGSNQPQHF.